This TCR beta chain is from a study of CD8+ T cells in alopecia areata. Study overall: Using the percentage of affected scalp area, treated patients' severity was scored. Overall study results and limits: Compared with normal scalp, lesional scalp had higher clonality and more expanded CD8+ clones.

Treatment reported: oral pan-JAK inhibitor, 5-10 mg twice daily. Alopecia areata patients provided lesional scalp punch biopsies and peripheral blood. On this clone itself: Its specificity is not known.

RNA extraction and reverse transcription yielded cDNA as sequencing template. Libraries were prepared by immunoSEQ multiplex PCR; TCRdb keeps only in-frame clonotypes and omits some of them. The table lists more than 200,000 clones, 64% of them singletons, with roughly 4.2% in the top ten. The sample was CD4+ T cells sorted from blood, taken at week 4, from a patient treated with tofacitinib. This receptor was obtained from a human donor with alopecia areata.

The CDR3 protein is CASTTGYEQYF. Here the CDR3 DNA reads TGTGCCAGCACAACAGGCTACGAGCAGTACTTC. J is TRBJ2-7 and V is TRBV2, with TRBD1 as a possible D gene (5 bases). V was clipped by 7 bases and J by 3 bases, with 7 bases between them. Germline-derived CDR1 and CDR2 are SNHLY and FYNNEI. This CDR3 is 11 amino acids long.